This TCR beta chain originates from a study of control samples from healthy donors and cancer patients. Clones were sequenced by immunoSEQ multiplex PCR, and TCRdb holds only the in-frame ones, with some missing. The table has about 120,000 clones, roughly nine tenths seen once. The V end lost 6 bases, the J end lost 4 bases, and 9 bases lay between the germline ends. Per germline, CDR1 SQVTM and CDR2 ANQGSEA. The CDR3 is 11 amino acids. The chain couples TRBV29-1 to TRBJ1-2; no clear D gene. The origin of this receptor is a man aged 50 to 60 in good health. Sequencing was done on a sample of blood. CDR3 sequence reads: CSVETFYGYTF. The DNA for the CDR3 is TGCAGCGTAGAAACTTTCTATGGCTACACCTTC. The full variable domain, its missing parts supplied by reference TRBV29-1 and TRBJ1-2, is SAVISQKPSRDICQRGTSLTIQCQVDSQVTMMFWYRQQPGQSLTLIATANQGSEATYESGFVIDKFPISRPNLTFSTLTVSNMSPEDSSIYLCSVETFYGYTFGSGTRLTVV.